This T cell receptor beta chain was sequenced during a study of Ad26.COV2.S vaccination and SARS-CoV-2 variants. The V end was cut by 3 bases, the J end by 2 bases, with 14 bases between. The germline CDR1 and CDR2 sequences are SGHRS and YFSETQ. This CDR3 spans 15 amino acids. Libraries were prepared by immunoSEQ multiplex PCR; TCRdb keeps only in-frame clonotypes and omits some of them. The sample shows around 400,000 clones, about 88% of them seen only once. Described treatment: around 19 received Ad26.COV2.S at low or high dose, single or two shots; about 5 received placebo; per-sample allocation not given. All samples were drawn on day 63, counting from the first vaccine or placebo injection.

This clonotype was obtained from a person between 18 and 60 years old who received the Ad26.COV2.S COVID-19 vaccine or a placebo. The chain employs TRBV5-1 and TRBJ2-5; D possibly corresponds to TRBD1 (7 bases). The sample was peripheral blood, taken in a trial of Ad26.COV2.S vaccine versus placebo. CDR3 in amino acids: CASSSTGRIQETQYF. CDR3 bases: TGCGCCAGCAGCTCGACAGGGAGGATTCAAGAGACCCAGTACTTC.